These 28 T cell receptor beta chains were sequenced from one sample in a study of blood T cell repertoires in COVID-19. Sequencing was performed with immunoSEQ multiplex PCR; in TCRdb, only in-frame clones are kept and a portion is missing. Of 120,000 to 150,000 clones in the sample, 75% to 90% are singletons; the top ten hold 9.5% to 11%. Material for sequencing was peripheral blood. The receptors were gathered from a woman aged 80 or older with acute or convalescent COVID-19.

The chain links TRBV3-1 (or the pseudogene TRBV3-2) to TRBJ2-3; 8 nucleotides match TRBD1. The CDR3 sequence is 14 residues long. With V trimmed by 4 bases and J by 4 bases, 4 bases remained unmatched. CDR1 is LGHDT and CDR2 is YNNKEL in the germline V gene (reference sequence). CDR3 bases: TGTGCCAGCAGCCGACAGGGGATGCCAGATACGCAGTATTTT. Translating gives CASSRQGMPDTQYF.

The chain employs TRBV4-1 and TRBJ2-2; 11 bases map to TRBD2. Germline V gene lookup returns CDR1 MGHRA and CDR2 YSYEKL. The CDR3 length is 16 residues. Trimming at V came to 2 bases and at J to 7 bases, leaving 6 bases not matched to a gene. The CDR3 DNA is TGCGCCAGCAGCCAAATAGCGGGGGGGCCTGTCGGGGAGCTGTTTTTT. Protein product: CASSQIAGGPVGELFF.

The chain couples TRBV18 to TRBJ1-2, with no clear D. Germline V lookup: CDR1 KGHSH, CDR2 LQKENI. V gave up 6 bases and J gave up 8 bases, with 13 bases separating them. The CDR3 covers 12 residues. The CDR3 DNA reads TGTGCCAGCTCCTCGGAGGCGCGGGGCTACACCTTC. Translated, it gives CASSSEARGYTF.

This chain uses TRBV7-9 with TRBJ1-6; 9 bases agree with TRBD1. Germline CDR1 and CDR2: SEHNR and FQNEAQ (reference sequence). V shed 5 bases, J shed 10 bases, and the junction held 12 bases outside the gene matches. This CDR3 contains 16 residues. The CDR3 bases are TGTGCCAGCAGCCAGGATCCCGGACAGGGGAGGTCACCCCTCCACTTT. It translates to CASSQDPGQGRSPLHF.

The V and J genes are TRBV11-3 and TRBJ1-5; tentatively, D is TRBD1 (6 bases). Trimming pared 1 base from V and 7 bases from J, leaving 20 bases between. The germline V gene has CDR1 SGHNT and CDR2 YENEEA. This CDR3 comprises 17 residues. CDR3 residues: CASSLAATGPAGQPQHF. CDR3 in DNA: TGTGCCAGCAGCTTAGCCGCCACAGGGCCGGCGGGCCAGCCCCAGCATTTT.

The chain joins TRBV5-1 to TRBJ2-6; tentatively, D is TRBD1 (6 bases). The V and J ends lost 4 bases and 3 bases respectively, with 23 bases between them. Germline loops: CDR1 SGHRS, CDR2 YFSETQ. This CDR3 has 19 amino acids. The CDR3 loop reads CASSPLGAPGARGANVLTF. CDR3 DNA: TGCGCCAGCAGCCCCCTTGGCGCTCCAGGGGCGCGTGGGGCCAACGTCCTGACTTTC.

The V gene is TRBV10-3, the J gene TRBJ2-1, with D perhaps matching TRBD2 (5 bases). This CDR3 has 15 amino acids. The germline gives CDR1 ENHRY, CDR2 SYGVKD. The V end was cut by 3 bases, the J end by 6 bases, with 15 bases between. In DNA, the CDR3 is TGTGCCATCAGTGACCCACCAACTCGGGGCAATGAGCAGTTCTTC. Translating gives CAISDPPTRGNEQFF.

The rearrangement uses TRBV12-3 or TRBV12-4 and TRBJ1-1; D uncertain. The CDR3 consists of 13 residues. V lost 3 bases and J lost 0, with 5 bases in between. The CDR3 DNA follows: TGTGCCAGCAGTTTTCAGATGAACACTGAAGCTTTCTTT. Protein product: CASSFQMNTEAFF.

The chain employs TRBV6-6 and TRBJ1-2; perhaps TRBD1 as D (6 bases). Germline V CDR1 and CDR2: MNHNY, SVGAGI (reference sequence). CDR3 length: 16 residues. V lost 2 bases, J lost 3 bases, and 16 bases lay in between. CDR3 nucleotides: TGTGCCAGCAGTTACGGGGCAGGGGCTAGTTACTATGGCTACACCTTC. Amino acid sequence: CASSYGAGASYYGYTF.

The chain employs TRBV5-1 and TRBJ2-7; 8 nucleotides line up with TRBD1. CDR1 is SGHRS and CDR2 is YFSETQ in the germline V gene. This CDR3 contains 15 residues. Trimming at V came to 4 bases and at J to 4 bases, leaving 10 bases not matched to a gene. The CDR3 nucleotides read TGCGCCAGCAGCCCCAACCGACAGGGGATTTACGAGCAGTACTTC. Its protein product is CASSPNRQGIYEQYF. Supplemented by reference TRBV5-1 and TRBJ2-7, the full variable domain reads KAGVTQTPRYLIKTRGQQVTLSCSPISGHRSVSWYQQTPGQGLQFLFEYFSETQRNKGNFPGRFSGRQFSNSRSEMNVSTLELGDSALYLCASSPNRQGIYEQYFGPGTRLTVT.

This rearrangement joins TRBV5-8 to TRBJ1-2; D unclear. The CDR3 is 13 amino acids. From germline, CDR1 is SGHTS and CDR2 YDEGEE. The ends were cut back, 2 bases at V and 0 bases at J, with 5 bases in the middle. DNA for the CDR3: TGTGCCAGCAGCTTCGGTCCTAACTATGGCTACACCTTC. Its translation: CASSFGPNYGYTF.

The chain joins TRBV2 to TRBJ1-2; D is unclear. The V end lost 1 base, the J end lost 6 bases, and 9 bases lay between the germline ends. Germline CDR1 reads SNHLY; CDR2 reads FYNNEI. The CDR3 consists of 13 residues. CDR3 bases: TGTGCCAGCAGTGAAGGGGAGGGCGATGGCTACACCTTC. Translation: CASSEGEGDGYTF.

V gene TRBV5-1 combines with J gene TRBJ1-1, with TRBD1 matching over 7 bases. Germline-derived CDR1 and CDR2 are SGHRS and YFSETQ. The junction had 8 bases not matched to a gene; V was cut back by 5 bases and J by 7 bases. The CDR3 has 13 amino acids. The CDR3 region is CASSRDSISEAFF. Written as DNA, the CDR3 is TGCGCCAGCAGTCGGGACAGTATAAGTGAAGCTTTCTTT. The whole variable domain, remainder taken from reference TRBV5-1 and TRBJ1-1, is KAGVTQTPRYLIKTRGQQVTLSCSPISGHRSVSWYQQTPGQGLQFLFEYFSETQRNKGNFPGRFSGRQFSNSRSEMNVSTLELGDSALYLCASSRDSISEAFFGQGTRLTVV.

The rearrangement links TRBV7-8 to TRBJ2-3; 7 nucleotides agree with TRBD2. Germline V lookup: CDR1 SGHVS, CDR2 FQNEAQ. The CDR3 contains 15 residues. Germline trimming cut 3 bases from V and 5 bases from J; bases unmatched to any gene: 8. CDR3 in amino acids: CASSLGGSRGDTQYF. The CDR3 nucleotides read TGTGCCAGCAGCTTGGGGGGGTCCCGCGGAGATACGCAGTATTTT.

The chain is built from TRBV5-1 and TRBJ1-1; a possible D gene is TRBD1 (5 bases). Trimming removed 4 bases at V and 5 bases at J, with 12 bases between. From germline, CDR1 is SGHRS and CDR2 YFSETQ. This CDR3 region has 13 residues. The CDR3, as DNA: TGCGCCAGCAGCCTTGGCGGGGGGACTGAAGCTTTCTTT. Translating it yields CASSLGGGTEAFF.

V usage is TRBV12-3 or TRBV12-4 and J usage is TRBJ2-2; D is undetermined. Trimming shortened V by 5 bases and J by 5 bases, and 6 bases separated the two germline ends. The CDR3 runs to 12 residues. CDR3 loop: CASSIHTGELFF. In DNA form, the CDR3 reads TGTGCCAGCAGTATCCATACCGGGGAGCTGTTTTTT.

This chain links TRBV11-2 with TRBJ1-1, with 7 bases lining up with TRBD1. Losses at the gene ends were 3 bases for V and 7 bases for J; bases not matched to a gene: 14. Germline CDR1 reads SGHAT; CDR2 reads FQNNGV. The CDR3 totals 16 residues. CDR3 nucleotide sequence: TGTGCCAGCAGCTTTCCCCCGGGACAGACCTACAGTGAAGCTTTCTTT. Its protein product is CASSFPPGQTYSEAFF.

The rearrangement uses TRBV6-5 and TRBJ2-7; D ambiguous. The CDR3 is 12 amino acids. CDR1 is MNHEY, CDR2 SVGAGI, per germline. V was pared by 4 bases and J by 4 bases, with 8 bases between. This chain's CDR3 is CASSSILYEQYF. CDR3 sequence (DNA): TGTGCCAGCAGTTCGATCCTATACGAGCAGTACTTC.

CDR3 DNA: TGTGCCAGCAGGGGAACGGACAGCGGCTATGGCTACACCTTC. This encodes CASRGTDSGYGYTF. The rearrangement joins TRBV11-1 to TRBJ1-2; TRBD1 might be the D (6 bases). V lost 6 bases to trimming and J lost 4 bases, with 15 bases between them. Germline values: CDR1 SGHAT, CDR2 FQDESV (reference sequence). CDR3 length: 14 amino acids.

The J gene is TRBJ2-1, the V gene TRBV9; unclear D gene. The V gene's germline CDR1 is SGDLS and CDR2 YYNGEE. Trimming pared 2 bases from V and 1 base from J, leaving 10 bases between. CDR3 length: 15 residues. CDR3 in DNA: TGTGCCAGCAGCGTGAGGCCGTCGTCCTACAATGAGCAGTTCTTC. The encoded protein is CASSVRPSSYNEQFF. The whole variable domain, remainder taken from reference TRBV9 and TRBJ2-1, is DSGVTQTPKHLITATGQRVTLRCSPRSGDLSVYWYQQSLDQGLQFLIQYYNGEERAKGNILERFSAQQFPDLHSELNLSSLELGDSALYFCASSVRPSSYNEQFFGPGTRLTVL.

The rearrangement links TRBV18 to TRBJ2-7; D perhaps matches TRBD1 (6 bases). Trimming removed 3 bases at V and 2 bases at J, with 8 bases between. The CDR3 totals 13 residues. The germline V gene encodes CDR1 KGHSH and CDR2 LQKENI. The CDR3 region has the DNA TGTGCCAGCTCACCTACAGGGACCTACGAGCAGTACTTC. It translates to CASSPTGTYEQYF.

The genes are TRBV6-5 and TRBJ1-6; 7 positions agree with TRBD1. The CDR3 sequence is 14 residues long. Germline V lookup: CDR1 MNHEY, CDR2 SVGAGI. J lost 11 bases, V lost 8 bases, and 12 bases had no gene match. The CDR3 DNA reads TGTGCCAGCGGCGCTCTCCAGGGGGATACACCCCTCCACTTT. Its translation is CASGALQGDTPLHF.

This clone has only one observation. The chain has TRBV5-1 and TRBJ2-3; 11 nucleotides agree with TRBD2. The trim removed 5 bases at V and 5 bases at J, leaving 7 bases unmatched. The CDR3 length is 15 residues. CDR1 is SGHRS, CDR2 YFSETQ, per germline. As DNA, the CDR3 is TGCGCCAGCAGTTCTAGCGGGGGGTACCAAGATACGCAGTATTTT. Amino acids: CASSSSGGYQDTQYF.

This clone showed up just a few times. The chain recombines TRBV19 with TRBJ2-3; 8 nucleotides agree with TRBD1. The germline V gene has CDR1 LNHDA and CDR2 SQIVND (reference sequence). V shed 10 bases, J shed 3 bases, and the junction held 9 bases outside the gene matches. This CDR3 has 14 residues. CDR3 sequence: CATQDRGRTDTQYF. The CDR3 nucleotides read TGTGCCACCCAAGACAGGGGCCGGACAGATACGCAGTATTTT.

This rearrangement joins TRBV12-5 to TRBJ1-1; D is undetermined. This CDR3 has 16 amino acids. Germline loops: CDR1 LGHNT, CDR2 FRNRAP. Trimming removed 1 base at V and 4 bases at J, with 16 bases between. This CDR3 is CASGLASDGAGTEAFF. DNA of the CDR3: TGTGCTAGTGGTTTGGCCTCGGACGGCGCGGGCACTGAAGCTTTCTTT.

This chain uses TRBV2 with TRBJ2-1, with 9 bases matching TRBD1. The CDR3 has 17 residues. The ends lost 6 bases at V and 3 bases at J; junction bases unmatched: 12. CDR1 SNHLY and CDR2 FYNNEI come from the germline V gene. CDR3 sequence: CASSLRGGTGHYNEQFF. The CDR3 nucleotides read TGTGCCAGCAGCCTAAGAGGGGGGACAGGGCACTACAATGAGCAGTTCTTC.

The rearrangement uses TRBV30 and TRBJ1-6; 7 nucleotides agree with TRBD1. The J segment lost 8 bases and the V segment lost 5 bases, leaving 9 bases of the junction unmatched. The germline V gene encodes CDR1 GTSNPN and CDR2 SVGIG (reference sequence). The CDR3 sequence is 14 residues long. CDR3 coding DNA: TGTGCCTGGGAGCCAGGGGGAAACGATTCACCCCTCCACTTT. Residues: CAWEPGGNDSPLHF.

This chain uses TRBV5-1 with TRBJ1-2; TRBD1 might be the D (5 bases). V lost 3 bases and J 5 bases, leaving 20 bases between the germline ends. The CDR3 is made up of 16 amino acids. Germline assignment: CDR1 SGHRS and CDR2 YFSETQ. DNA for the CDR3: TGCGCCAGCAGCTCTAAATCTCAGGGTTTGGCTTATGGCTACACCTTC. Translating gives CASSSKSQGLAYGYTF.